The rows below give T cell receptor beta chains drawn from one sample of a study of monozygotic twins with inflammatory bowel disease. With the 5' RACE reads reprocessed, TCRdb shows one record per CDR3 protein and no DNA. The sample table includes 400,000 to 500,000 distinct CDR3 sequences. Source material: blood. All receptors derive from a human donor with ulcerative colitis or Crohn's disease, or a healthy co-twin of an affected twin (not recorded which). CDR3s include the opening cysteine and the closing phenylalanine or tryptophan. Fields, in order: V gene, J gene, CDR3 protein.

TRBV28	TRBJ2-3	CASRMELNTDTQYF
TRBV2	TRBJ2-1	CASSERIGDNEQFF
TRBV5-1	TRBJ2-3	CASSLGQGGADTQYF
TRBV30	TRBJ1-5	CAWSVGRNNQPQHF
TRBV29-1	TRBJ2-7	CSVTGTARGEQYF
TRBV19	TRBJ1-1	CASARPGRMNTEAFF
TRBV7-7	TRBJ1-1	CASSPLGGADTEAFF
TRBV2	TRBJ2-1	CASRDVGNEQFF
TRBV5-1	TRBJ2-5	CASSATGFFQETQYF
TRBV29-1	TRBJ2-2	CSGENTGVLFF
TRBV7-2	TRBJ2-1	CASTEGGLANNEQFF
TRBV12-3/TRBV12-4	TRBJ1-2	CASSQGQAYGYTF
TRBV20-1	TRBJ1-4	CSASINRNEKLFF
TRBV5-4	TRBJ2-1	CASSLDGSYEQFF
TRBV11-2	TRBJ2-1	CASRTKATGAGGSSSYNEQFF
TRBV29-1	TRBJ1-1	CSVLDSLMNTEAFF
TRBV13	TRBJ2-7	CASSPLRKSGPTTLSSYEQYF
TRBV19	TRBJ2-1	CASSISGWAIRYNEQFF
TRBV5-6	TRBJ1-5	CASSLTGYGQPQHF
TRBV4-1	TRBJ2-5	CASSQAGVEETQYF
TRBV7-9	TRBJ1-2	CASSPTGYGYTF
TRBV4-2	TRBJ2-5	CASSLEGQDPETQYF
TRBV6-1	TRBJ2-3	CASSEVSRADTQYF
TRBV27	TRBJ1-1	CASSSYPGFVRTEAFF
TRBV7-2	TRBJ1-1	CASSLLLRGQDEAFF
TRBV20-1	TRBJ2-7	CSASRDLNEQYF
TRBV29-1	TRBJ2-1	CSVPGVPGGSYNEQFF
TRBV5-1	TRBJ2-5	CASSLAVAGPETQYF
TRBV20-1	TRBJ2-7	CSARALQTYEQYF
TRBV4-3	TRBJ2-3	CASSQDRVRGLAYF
TRBV2	TRBJ1-5	CASRGLRGANQPQHF
TRBV7-2	TRBJ2-7	CASSQNARLYF
TRBV29-1	TRBJ2-7	CSCYGDRRREQYF
TRBV30	TRBJ1-1	CAWSVRGSGLNTEAFF
TRBV5-6	TRBJ2-7	CASSETGGLNEQYF
TRBV20-1	TRBJ2-2	CSATSGLNTGELFF
TRBV2	TRBJ2-4	CASSVRSGTKNIQYF